Here is one TCR beta chain with its context. Antigen unknown. The study profiled TCR beta VDJ and CDR3 using genomic DNA as template. One entry per CDR3 protein results from TCRdb running MiXCR on the reads. Of about 260,000 distinct CDR3 sequences in the sample, roughly 82% were seen once. The authors sequenced patients whose flow cytometry had shown CD8+CD57+ cell expansion. The blood sampling took place in patients who had so far received no therapy. This specimen comes from a study of CD8+CD57+ T cells in acquired aplastic anemia. Study information: Sorted CD4+ and CD8+ cells yielded about 2.9 ug of DNA on average. Broader study findings: It was found that twenty-nine CD8+ CDR3 sequences were shared between patients and controls. CD8+ Simpson's diversity did not differ significantly between patients and controls.

In germline, CDR1 is SGHRS, CDR2 YFSETQ. The CDR3 is 13 amino acids. The V and J ends lost 0 bases and 11 bases respectively, with 13 bases between them. The clonotype was recovered from a human donor with aplastic anemia. Material for sequencing was sorted CD4+, CD8+, or CD8+CD57+ T cells (not recorded which) from PBMCs. The chain carries TRBV5-1 and TRBJ2-3; perhaps TRBD2 as D (5 bases). This CDR3 is CASSLEPTSGQYF. CDR3 DNA: TGCGCCAGCAGCTTGGAACCCACTAGTGGGCAGTATTTT.